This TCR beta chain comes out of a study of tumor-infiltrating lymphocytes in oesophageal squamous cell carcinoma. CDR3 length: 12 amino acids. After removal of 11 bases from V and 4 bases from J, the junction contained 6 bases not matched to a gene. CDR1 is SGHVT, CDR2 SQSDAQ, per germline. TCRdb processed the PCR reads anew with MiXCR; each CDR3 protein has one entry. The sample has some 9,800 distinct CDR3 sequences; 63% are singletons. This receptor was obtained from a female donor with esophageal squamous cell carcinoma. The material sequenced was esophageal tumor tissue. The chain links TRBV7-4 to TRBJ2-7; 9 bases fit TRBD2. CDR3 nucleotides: TGTGCCGCGGGAGGGGCTCTGTACGAGCAGTACTTC. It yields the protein CAAGGALYEQYF.